This TCR beta chain was found in a study of cytomegalovirus exposure and HLA in healthy donors (TCRdb year 2017). About the investigation overall: An earlier analysis of approximately 640 of the donors reported about 290 Gb of sequence data and some 120 million unique TCR beta sequences from about 200 million T cells. An early release covering just under 650 HLA-typed donors comprised about 300 gigabases of sequencing data and tens of millions of unique TCR sequences. The genetic ancestry cluster associated with self-reported Caucasian donors included about 84% of the approximately 430 genotyped donors. The study aimed to test whether signatures of past pathogen exposure could be identified by cataloging public T cell receptors. Using immunosequencing, the study profiled T cell repertoires from around 670 subjects and related those repertoires to cytomegalovirus serostatus. In addition to the first cohort of approximately 670 subjects, a separate validation cohort of under 150 different subjects was used. To predict cytomegalovirus infection status, the study brought together high-throughput TCR immunosequencing, statistical association of individual TCRs with disease status, and machine learning. To study patterns of TCR occurrence, a later analysis re-analyzed previously published TCR beta repertoires from more than 550 donors and added high-resolution HLA genotyping. In the later analysis, no new phenotypic data were used to find candidate immune exposures; instead, reliance was placed on TCR beta sequences and their occurrence across donors. To decide whether each TCR beta V gene segment behaved as functional or pseudogenic, an earlier analysis of some 600 of the donors relied on high-throughput TCR beta sequencing. Donor age, sex, ethnicity and CMV serostatus were compiled alongside the repertoire data. Genome-wide SNP genotypes for about 65% of the 666 donors were used in a later genetic analysis, which treated that subset as a discovery cohort. Every discovery cohort repertoire had been produced on one sequencing platform. HLA typing covered class I and class II loci at four-digit resolution. Typing coverage differed by locus: A, B, C, DRB1 and DQB1 were typed in roughly 629-630 donors, DQA1 in about 550, DPA1 in around 610, and DPB1 in 472. Roughly 5 DR-DQ haplotypes were handled as single units for association and clustering, since linkage in the cohort was strong. Among a few hundred genotyped donors of the cohort, an average of around 240,000 unique TCR beta nucleotide sequences were sequenced per donor, roughly 20% of them non-productive.

Libraries were constructed by the immunoSEQ multiplex PCR assay. For the multiplex PCR, a mixture combining 60 forward primers for TCR Vbeta segments and 13 reverse primers for TCR Jbeta segments was used. The CDR3 region of rearranged TCR beta genes was amplified from genomic DNA by a multiplex PCR assay. The Illumina HiSeq System was used to sequence the amplified TCR beta libraries as 87-base-pair reads. Regarding the original processing steps: A later analysis counted tens of millions of unique TCR beta chains across the 700 or so repertoires, and around 9.9 million of these chains were shared by at least two donors. Raw reads were error-corrected and collapsed into unique sequences with a nearest-neighbor algorithm that merged closely related sequences to remove PCR and sequencing errors. V, D and J gene segments were assigned by aligning CDR3 sequences to IMGT reference sequences. For a sequence to be retained, a match of at least six nucleotides to both a V gene segment and a J gene segment was required. Rearrangements were classified as productive when the CDR3 lacked stop codons and remained in frame with V and J, and all other rearrangements were classified as non-productive. CDR3 was defined by IMGT convention, running from the second conserved V-encoded cysteine to the conserved J-encoded phenylalanine. In an earlier analysis of more than 550 of the donors, sequences lacking an unambiguous match to a single V gene segment were excluded. An earlier analysis of a few hundred of the donors called V segments functional above 56.7% productive rearrangements and segregating when the between-donor standard deviation exceeded 5%. A statistical classification framework was built to diagnose cytomegalovirus status from the catalog of TCR beta chain sequences. In a later analysis, V and J genes were assigned by comparing TCR nucleotide sequences against IMGT/GENE-DB human TR gene sequences. A later analysis assigned CDR3 sequences and most-parsimonious VDJ recombination scenarios with the TCRdist pipeline. In a later analysis, every TCR beta chain was defined by the combination of its CDR3 amino acid sequence and its V-gene family, and reads without a unique V-gene family were dropped. To address suspected cross-contamination and a sequencing artifact, a later analysis removed approximately 600 highly shared, low-generation-probability nucleotide sequences. For each public chain, a later analysis derived a clonal expansion index from normalized ranks of inferred template counts within each repertoire. In a later analysis, generation probabilities were computed with a VDJ recombination model fitted to out-of-frame rearrangements, and the resulting probabilities were checked against IGoR. A later analysis scored TCR-TCR, TCR-HLA and TCR-CMV co-occurrence with hypergeometric tests, applying a repertoire-size bias correction to TCR pairs. To estimate false discovery rates, a later analysis permuted the HLA or CMV assignments 20 times. In a later analysis, co-occurring TCRs were grouped using DBSCAN, with TCRdist sequence similarity added in when clustering inside HLA-allele-positive subsets. Co-occurrence clustering excluded repertoires with fewer than 30,000 or more than 120,000 public chains, plus five with anomalous nucleotide sharing. Here the immuneACCESS table is served through TCRdb, limited to in-frame sequences with V and J called. Missing clones are a known gap in these copies; in checked studies unresolved V genes cover under half, and the rest lacks a known reason. The DNA gave D and trimming, while V, J and clone size come from that table. Here the sample has 35,000 to 40,000 clones; over 70% occur a single time. About 6% of the sample lies in the top ten.

The cohort consisted of 650 to 700 healthy bone marrow donors. At the time of sampling, all cohort members were nominally healthy, though unrecorded immune exposures were likely present. The donor was CMV seronegative and belonged to the group of 320 or so seronegative cohort members. Each donor provided a peripheral blood sample, and peripheral blood mononuclear cells were used for TCR beta sequencing. The Qiagen DNeasy Blood Extraction Kit was used to extract genomic DNA from the blood cell samples. Note on this clone: Its antigen is not yet known. Qualities for individual bases were not recorded, and no much larger clone is one base off.

The germline V end is reduced by 4 bases and the J end by 8 bases; junction bases left unmatched: 13. Based on the germline V gene, the CDR1 and CDR2 sequences are SGHRS and YFSETQ. CDR3 length: 17 amino acids, cysteine to phenylalanine. Of all the DNA, just the CDR3 is kept, 51 bases in frame from base 1. What the work shows at the level of the full study, not this receptor alone: Linkage disequilibrium might explain the correlated functional status among segregating V segments, but an unknown experimental factor could not be excluded. Specific HLA alleles were associated with roughly 16,000 TCR beta sequences at a false discovery rate of 0.05 in a later analysis. A later analysis found that TCR association rates varied across HLA loci, with DRB1 alleles showing the most associated TCRs and HLA-C alleles the fewest. In an earlier analysis of approximately 590 of the donors, most TCR beta V segments appeared in productive rearrangements about 90% or about 30% of the time, broadly matching IMGT annotations. It was suggested by the authors that the approach could potentially be generalized to other disease states and immunological phenotypes. Most TCR sequences were seen in very few donors, while some public TCRs were found in many individuals. Because the 87-base-pair reads could not distinguish some IMGT-functional V segments, including TRBV6-2 and TRBV6-3, those segments were excluded. A later analysis found that HLA-associated TCR beta chains were more clonally expanded and had lower generation probabilities than equally common non-associated chains. Several of the top co-occurrence clusters appeared to be linked to parvovirus B19, influenza, CMV and Epstein-Barr virus, according to a later analysis. A further reported finding was that TCR beta sequences accurately predicted the HLA-A and HLA-B alleles for most subjects in the first cohort. Because counts were too low, about 18 rarely observed V segments, including chromosome 9 orphons, were left out of the earlier analysis of 587 of the donors. The classifier was reported to diagnose cytomegalovirus status with high specificity and sensitivity in both the original cohort and the validation cohort. The sequencing pipeline was judged likely to have produced a cluster of highly shared sequence variants as a technical artifact. This cohort had only TCR beta chains sequenced, and the lack of alpha or paired-chain data limited which features could be detected. In a later genetic analysis, a missense DCLRE1C variant was associated with V-gene and J-gene trimming of TCR beta chains, and the association was replicated in an independent cohort. Presence/absence analyses assumed roughly uniform sequencing depth across donors, an assumption that may not hold. When HLA alleles, especially DR and DQ, strongly co-occurred, TCR associations were difficult to assign to individual alleles. Because some donors lacked HLA typing at each locus, the association tests relied only on the typed subset. In the study, 164 TCR beta chains were listed as associated with cytomegalovirus. CMV serostatus was the only immune exposure information available for the cohort. In a later analysis, most CMV-associated TCR beta chains were found to appear HLA-restricted, with HLA associations seemingly driven largely by CMV exposure. In vitro tests confirmed that a few of the cytomegalovirus-associated TCR beta chains recognize cytomegalovirus antigens. A later genetic analysis reported fewer N-insertions in productive TCRs among donors in an Asian-associated ancestry cluster than the roughly 650-donor mean.

Sequences were obtained from PBMCs. The chain employs TRBV5-1 and TRBJ2-1; 12 bases in between match TRBD2. This receptor was taken from a man aged 30-40 years in good health and CMV-seronegative. The CDR3 corresponds to CASSLQPSGGVKDEQFF. The base sequence is TGCGCCAGCAGCCTTCAACCTAGCGGGGGGGTTAAGGATGAGCAGTTCTTC.